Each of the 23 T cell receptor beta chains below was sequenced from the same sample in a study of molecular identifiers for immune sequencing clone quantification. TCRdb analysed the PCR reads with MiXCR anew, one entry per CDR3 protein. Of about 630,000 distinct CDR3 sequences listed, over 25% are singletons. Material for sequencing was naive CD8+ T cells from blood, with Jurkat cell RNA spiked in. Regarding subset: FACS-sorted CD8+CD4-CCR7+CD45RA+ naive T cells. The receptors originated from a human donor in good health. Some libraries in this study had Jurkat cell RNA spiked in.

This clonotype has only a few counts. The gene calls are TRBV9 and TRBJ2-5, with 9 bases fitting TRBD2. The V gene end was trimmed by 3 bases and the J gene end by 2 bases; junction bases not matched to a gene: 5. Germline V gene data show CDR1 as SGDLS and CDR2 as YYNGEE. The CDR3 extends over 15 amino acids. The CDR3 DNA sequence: TGTGCCAGCAGCGCGGTGACTAGCGGACAAGAGACCCAGTACTTC. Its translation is CASSAVTSGQETQYF.

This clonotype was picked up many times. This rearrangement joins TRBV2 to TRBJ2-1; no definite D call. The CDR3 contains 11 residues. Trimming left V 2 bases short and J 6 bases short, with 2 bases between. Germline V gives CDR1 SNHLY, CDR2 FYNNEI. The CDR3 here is CASSEPNEQFF. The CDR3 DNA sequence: TGTGCCAGCAGTGAACCCAATGAGCAGTTCTTC. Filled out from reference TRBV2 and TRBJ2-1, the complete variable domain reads EPEVTQTPSHQVTQMGQEVILRCVPISNHLYFYWYRQILGQKVEFLVSFYNNEISEKSEIFDDQFSVERPDGSNFTLKIRSTKLEDSAMYFCASSEPNEQFFGPGTRLTVL.

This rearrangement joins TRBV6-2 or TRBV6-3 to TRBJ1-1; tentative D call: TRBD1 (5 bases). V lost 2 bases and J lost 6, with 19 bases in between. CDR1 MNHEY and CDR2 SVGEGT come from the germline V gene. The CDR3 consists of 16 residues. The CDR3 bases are TGTGCCAGCAGTTACGGGACCGTGGGGAGTTACGCTGAAGCTTTCTTT. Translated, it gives CASSYGTVGSYAEAFF.

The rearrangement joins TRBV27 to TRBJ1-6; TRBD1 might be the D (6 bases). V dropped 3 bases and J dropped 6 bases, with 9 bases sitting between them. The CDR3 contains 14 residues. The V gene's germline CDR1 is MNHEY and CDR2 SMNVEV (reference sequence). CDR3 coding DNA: TGTGCCAGCAGTTTCCCAGGGGTTAATTCACCCCTCCACTTT. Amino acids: CASSFPGVNSPLHF.

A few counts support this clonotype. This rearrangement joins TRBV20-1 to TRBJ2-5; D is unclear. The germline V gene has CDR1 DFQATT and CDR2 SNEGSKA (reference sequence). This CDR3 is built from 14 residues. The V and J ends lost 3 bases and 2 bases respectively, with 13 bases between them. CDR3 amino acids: CSASFGDTQETQYF. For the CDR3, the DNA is TGCAGTGCTAGTTTTGGAGACACACAAGAGACCCAGTACTTC.

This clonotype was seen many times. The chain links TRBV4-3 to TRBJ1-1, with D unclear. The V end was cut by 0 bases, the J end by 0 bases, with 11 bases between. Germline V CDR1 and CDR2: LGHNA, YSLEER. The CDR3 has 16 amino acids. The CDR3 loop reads CASSQDRVALNTEAFF. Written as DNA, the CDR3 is TGCGCCAGCAGCCAAGATAGGGTGGCCCTGAACACTGAAGCTTTCTTT.

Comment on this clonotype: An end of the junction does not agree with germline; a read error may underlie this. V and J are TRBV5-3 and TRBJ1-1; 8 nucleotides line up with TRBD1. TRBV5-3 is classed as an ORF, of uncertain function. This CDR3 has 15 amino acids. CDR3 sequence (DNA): TGTGCCAGCAGCTTGGGGGCAGGGGGCAACACTGGAGCTTTCTTT. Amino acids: CASSLGAGGNTGAFF.

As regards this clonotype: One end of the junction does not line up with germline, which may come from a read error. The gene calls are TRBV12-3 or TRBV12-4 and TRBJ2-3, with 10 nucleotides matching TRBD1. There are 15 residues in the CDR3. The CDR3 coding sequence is TGTGCCCGCAGCTTCGGGACAGGGGTTGTTGCTCCGCAGTATTTT. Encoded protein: CARSFGTGVVAPQYF.

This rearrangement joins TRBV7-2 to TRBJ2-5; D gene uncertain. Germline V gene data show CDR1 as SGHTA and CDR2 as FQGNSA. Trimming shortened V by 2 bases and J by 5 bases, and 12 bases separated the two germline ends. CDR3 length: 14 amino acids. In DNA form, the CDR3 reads TGTGCCAGCAGCTTACCCCAAGAACACGAGACCCAGTACTTC. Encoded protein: CASSLPQEHETQYF.

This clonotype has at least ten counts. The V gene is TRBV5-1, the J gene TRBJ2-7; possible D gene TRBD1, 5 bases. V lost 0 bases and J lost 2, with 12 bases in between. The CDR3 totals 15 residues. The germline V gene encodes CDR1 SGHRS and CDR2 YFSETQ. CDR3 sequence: CASSLGQGNPYEQYF. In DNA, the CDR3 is TGCGCCAGCAGCTTGGGCCAGGGTAATCCCTACGAGCAGTACTTC.

CDR3 region: CASSLAGGTGFYEQYF. DNA of the CDR3: TGTGCCAGCAGTTTGGCTGGCGGGACAGGGTTTTACGAGCAGTACTTC. V is TRBV27 and J is TRBJ2-7; TRBD1 matches 9 bases. The CDR3 extends over 16 amino acids. The trim removed 3 bases at V and 4 bases at J, leaving 10 bases unmatched. From germline, CDR1 is MNHEY and CDR2 SMNVEV (reference sequence).

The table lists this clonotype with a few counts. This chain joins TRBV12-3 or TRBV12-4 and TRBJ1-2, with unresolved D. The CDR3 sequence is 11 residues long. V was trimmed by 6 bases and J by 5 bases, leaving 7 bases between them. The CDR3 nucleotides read TGTGCCAGCAGCCACGATTATGGCTACACCTTC. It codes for CASSHDYGYTF.

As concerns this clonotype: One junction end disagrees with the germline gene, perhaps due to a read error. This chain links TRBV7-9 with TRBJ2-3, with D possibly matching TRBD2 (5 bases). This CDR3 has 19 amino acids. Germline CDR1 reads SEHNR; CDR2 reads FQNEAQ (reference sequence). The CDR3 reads CARSPPPWPRAGPAATPYF. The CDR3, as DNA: TGTGCCCGCAGCCCCCCGCCCTGGCCTAGGGCGGGCCCCGCAGCTACGCCGTATTTT.

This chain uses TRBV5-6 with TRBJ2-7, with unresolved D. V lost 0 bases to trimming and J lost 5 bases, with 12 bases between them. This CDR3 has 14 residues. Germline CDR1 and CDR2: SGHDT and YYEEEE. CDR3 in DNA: TGTGCCAGCAGCTTGGTCCGGAGAGGAGACGAGCAGTACTTC. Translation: CASSLVRRGDEQYF.

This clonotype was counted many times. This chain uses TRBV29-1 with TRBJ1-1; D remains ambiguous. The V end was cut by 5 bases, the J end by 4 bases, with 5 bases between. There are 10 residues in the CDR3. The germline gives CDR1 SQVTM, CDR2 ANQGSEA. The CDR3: CSVFLTEAFF. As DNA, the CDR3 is TGCAGCGTTTTTCTCACTGAAGCTTTCTTT. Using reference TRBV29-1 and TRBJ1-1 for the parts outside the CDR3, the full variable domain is SAVISQKPSRDICQRGTSLTIQCQVDSQVTMMFWYRQQPGQSLTLIATANQGSEATYESGFVIDKFPISRPNLTFSTLTVSNMSPEDSSIYLCSVFLTEAFFGQGTRLTVV.

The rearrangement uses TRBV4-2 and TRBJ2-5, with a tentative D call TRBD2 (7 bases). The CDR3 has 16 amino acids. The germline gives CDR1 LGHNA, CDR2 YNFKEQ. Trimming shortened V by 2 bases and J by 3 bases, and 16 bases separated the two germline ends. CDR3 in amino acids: CASSQLGASGKETQYF. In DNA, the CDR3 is TGTGCCAGCAGCCAACTGGGGGCCAGCGGGAAAGAGACCCAGTACTTC.

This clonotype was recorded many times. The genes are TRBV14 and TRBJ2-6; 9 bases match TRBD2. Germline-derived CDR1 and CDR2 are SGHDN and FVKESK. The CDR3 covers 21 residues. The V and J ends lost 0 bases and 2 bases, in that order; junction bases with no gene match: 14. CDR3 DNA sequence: TGTGCCAGCAGCCAAGATTGGGCCCTTGCGGGAGGGCCCGCTGGGGCCAACGTCCTGACTTTC. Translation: CASSQDWALAGGPAGANVLTF.

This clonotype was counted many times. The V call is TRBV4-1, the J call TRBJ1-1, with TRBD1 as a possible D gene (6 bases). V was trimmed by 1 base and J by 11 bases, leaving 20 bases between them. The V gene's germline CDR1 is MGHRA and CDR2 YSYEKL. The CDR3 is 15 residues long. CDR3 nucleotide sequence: TGCGCCAGCAGCCAAGTGGACAGAACAGACACTGGGGCTTTCTTT. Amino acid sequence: CASSQVDRTDTGAFF.

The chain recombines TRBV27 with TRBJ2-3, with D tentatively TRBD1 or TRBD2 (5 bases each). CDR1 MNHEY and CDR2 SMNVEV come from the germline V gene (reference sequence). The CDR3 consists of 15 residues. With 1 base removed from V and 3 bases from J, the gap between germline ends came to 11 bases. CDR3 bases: TGTGCCAGCAGTTTATGGGGGAGAGCTACAGATACGCAGTATTTT. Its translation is CASSLWGRATDTQYF.

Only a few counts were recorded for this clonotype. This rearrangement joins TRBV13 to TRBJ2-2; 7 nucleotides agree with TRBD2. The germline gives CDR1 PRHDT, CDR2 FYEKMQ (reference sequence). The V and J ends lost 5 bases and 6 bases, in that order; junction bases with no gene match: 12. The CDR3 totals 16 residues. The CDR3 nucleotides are TGTGCCAGCAGCCCCTTTGGGGGAGGGATTCCCGGGGAGCTGTTTTTT. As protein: CASSPFGGGIPGELFF.

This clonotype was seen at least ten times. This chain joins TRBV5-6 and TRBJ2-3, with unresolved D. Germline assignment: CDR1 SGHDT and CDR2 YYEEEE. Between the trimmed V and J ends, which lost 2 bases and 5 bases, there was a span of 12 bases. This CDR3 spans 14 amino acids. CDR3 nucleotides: TGTGCCAGCAGCTTCGGCGGATCACTAGATACGCAGTATTTT. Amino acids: CASSFGGSLDTQYF.

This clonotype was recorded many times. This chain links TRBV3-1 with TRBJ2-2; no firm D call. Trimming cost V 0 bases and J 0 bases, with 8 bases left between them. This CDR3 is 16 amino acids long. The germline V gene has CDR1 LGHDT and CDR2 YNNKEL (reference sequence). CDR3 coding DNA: TGTGCCAGCAGCCAAGAGAGGCTCTCGAACACCGGGGAGCTGTTTTTT. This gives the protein CASSQERLSNTGELFF.

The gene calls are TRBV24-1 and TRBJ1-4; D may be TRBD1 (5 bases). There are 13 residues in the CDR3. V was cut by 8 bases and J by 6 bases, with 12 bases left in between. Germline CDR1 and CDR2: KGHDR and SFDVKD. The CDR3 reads CATKNGTDEKLFF. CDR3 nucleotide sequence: TGTGCCACCAAGAACGGGACTGATGAAAAACTGTTTTTT.